Following are 19 T cell receptor beta chains from one sample sequenced in a study of cytomegalovirus exposure and HLA in healthy donors (dated by TCRdb to the late 2010s). The library was prepared using the immunoSEQ multiplex PCR assay. For the multiplex PCR, a mixture combining 60 forward primers for TCR Vbeta segments and 13 reverse primers for TCR Jbeta segments was used. TCRdb holds this immuneACCESS table with in-frame rearrangements only. Some clones are missing; in checked studies, unresolved V genes explain under half, and the rest has no known cause. The sample includes 100,000 to 150,000 clones, with around 77% observed a single time. The ten largest account for 4.2% of the sample. Sequencing used PBMCs. Receptors were obtained from a male donor in good health and CMV-seropositive.

This clone has just a few counts. The chain employs TRBV2 and TRBJ1-5; TRBD1 is a possible D gene (6 bases). This CDR3 spans 13 amino acids. V lost 6 bases and J lost 3, with 9 bases in between. Germline CDR1 SNHLY, CDR2 FYNNEI. The CDR3 nucleotides read TGTGCCAGCAGCGGACAGAACAATCAGCCCCAGCATTTT. Amino acid sequence: CASSGQNNQPQHF.

The V call is TRBV5-1, the J call TRBJ1-1, with 9 bases lining up with TRBD1. In germline, CDR1 is SGHRS, CDR2 YFSETQ. The CDR3 runs to 13 residues. The ends lost 4 bases at V and 5 bases at J; junction bases unmatched: 3. Here the CDR3 reads CASSVQGATEAFF. The CDR3 DNA is TGCGCCAGCAGCGTACAGGGGGCTACTGAAGCTTTCTTT.

This clone was counted once. The chain is built from TRBV28 and TRBJ2-7, with TRBD1 matching over 7 bases. The CDR3 is 14 amino acids. The V gene's germline CDR1 is MDHEN and CDR2 SYDVKM. After removal of 3 bases from V and 3 bases from J, the junction contained 5 bases not matched to a gene. CDR3 nucleotide sequence: TGTGCCAGCAGTTTTTCCGGGACAGACTACGAGCAGTACTTC. Encoded protein: CASSFSGTDYEQYF.

The chain is built from TRBV5-6 and TRBJ1-5, with TRBD1 matching over 8 bases. V gave up 0 bases and J gave up 6 bases; unmatched junction bases: 5. The CDR3 extends over 15 amino acids. Germline values: CDR1 SGHDT, CDR2 YYEEEE. CDR3 bases: TGTGCCAGCAGCTTGGGGGAGACAGGGGTTCAGCCCCAGCATTTT. Translating it yields CASSLGETGVQPQHF.

The rearrangement links TRBV5-1 to TRBJ2-3; D might be TRBD1 (5 bases). CDR3 size: 15 residues. V lost 0 bases to trimming and J lost 6 bases, with 14 bases between them. Looked up from germline, CDR1 is SGHRS and CDR2 is YFSETQ. CDR3 in amino acids: CASSLEGIVSDTQYF. The CDR3 region has the DNA TGCGCCAGCAGCTTGGAGGGGATCGTCAGTGATACGCAGTATTTT.

This chain joins TRBV28 and TRBJ1-2, with TRBD1 matching over 7 bases. Germline assignment: CDR1 MDHEN and CDR2 SYDVKM. The CDR3 consists of 11 residues. The ends lost 3 bases at V and 11 bases at J; junction bases unmatched: 3. The CDR3 DNA follows: TGTGCCAGCAGTTTGGGACAGCAGTACACCTTC. Translated, it gives CASSLGQQYTF.

The chain is built from TRBV19 and TRBJ1-1; the match to TRBD1 covers 8 bases. V shed 4 bases, J shed 5 bases, and the junction held 6 bases outside the gene matches. This CDR3 region has 14 residues. Germline CDR1 reads LNHDA; CDR2 reads SQIVND (reference sequence). DNA of the CDR3: TGTGCCAGTAGTACCAGGACAGGGAGTACTGAAGCTTTCTTT. Amino acids: CASSTRTGSTEAFF.

The rearrangement links TRBV25-1 to TRBJ1-4; 7 bases fit TRBD1. The CDR3 runs 14 residues. Looked up from germline, CDR1 is MGHDK and CDR2 is SYGVNS. The ends lost 1 base at V and 8 bases at J; junction bases unmatched: 4. The CDR3 bases are TGTGCCAGCAGTGAATCAGGGGGAGAGGAAAAACTGTTTTTT. It codes for CASSESGGEEKLFF.

V gene TRBV7-2 combines with J gene TRBJ2-5, with TRBD2 matching over 7 bases. Per germline, CDR1 SGHTA and CDR2 FQGNSA. The CDR3 sequence is 15 residues long. V shed 0 bases, J shed 5 bases, and the junction held 6 bases outside the gene matches. CDR3 loop: CASSLASGGGETQYF. The CDR3 DNA reads as TGTGCCAGCAGCTTAGCTTCGGGAGGTGGGGAGACCCAGTACTTC.

The genes are TRBV5-1 and TRBJ1-1; D is possibly TRBD1 (6 bases). The CDR3 loop spans 15 amino acids. Germline V gene data show CDR1 as SGHRS and CDR2 as YFSETQ. V dropped 4 bases and J dropped 4 bases, with 17 bases sitting between them. The CDR3 loop reads CASSTGQTRATEAFF. CDR3 nucleotide sequence: TGCGCCAGCAGCACCGGACAGACGAGGGCCACTGAAGCTTTCTTT.

The chain is built from TRBV6-5 and TRBJ2-5, with TRBD1 as a possible D gene (5 bases). The CDR3 totals 12 residues. Trimming stripped 5 bases from V and 4 bases from J, with 8 bases between. CDR1 and CDR2 (germline): MNHEY, SVGAGI. Here the CDR3 DNA reads TGTGCCAGCAGTAGGGGAACAGAGACCCAGTACTTC. Translated, it gives CASSRGTETQYF.

This clone appeared a single time. The chain has TRBV4-2 and TRBJ2-5, with TRBD2 matching 9 bases. After removal of 1 base from V and 5 bases from J, the junction contained 11 bases not matched to a gene. The CDR3 length is 17 residues. In germline, CDR1 is LGHNA, CDR2 YNFKEQ. This CDR3 is CASSQGSKRGAGETQYF. The CDR3 DNA sequence: TGTGCCAGCAGCCAAGGTAGCAAGCGGGGGGCCGGGGAGACCCAGTACTTC.

V and J are TRBV6-1 and TRBJ1-6; 8 bases are shared with TRBD1. The CDR3 has 13 residues. The germline CDR1 and CDR2 sequences are MNHNS and SASEGT. V was clipped by 7 bases and J by 7 bases; unmatched bases: 3. The CDR3 loop reads CASKDRVNSPLHF. The CDR3 DNA reads as TGTGCCAGCAAGGACAGGGTGAATTCACCCCTCCACTTT.

The rearrangement joins TRBV6-1 to TRBJ1-1; D perhaps matches TRBD1 (6 bases). Germline V CDR1 and CDR2: MNHNS, SASEGT. Trimming removed 5 bases from V and 0 bases from J, with 10 bases in between. The CDR3 runs 14 residues. DNA for the CDR3: TGTGCCAGCAGTCGGACAGCTTTGAACACTGAAGCTTTCTTT. This gives the protein CASSRTALNTEAFF.

The CDR3 sequence is CASSQQGDYTEAFF. CDR3 DNA: TGTGCCAGCAGCCAACAAGGGGATTACACTGAAGCTTTCTTT. This rearrangement joins TRBV4-2 to TRBJ1-1; possibly TRBD1 for D (5 bases). Germline V gene data show CDR1 as LGHNA and CDR2 as YNFKEQ. Trimming shortened V by 2 bases and J by 3 bases, and 10 bases separated the two germline ends. This CDR3 has 14 amino acids.

V gene TRBV19 combines with J gene TRBJ2-1; 8 bases are a match to TRBD1. The V gene's germline CDR1 is LNHDA and CDR2 SQIVND (reference sequence). The CDR3 contains 15 residues. J was trimmed by 2 bases and V by 1 base; bases with no gene match: 1. In DNA, the CDR3 is TGTGCCAGTAGTATAGGGACAGGGCCCTACAATGAGCAGTTCTTC. Its translation: CASSIGTGPYNEQFF.

The sample holds one count of this clone. This rearrangement joins TRBV28 to TRBJ1-5; TRBD1 matches 7 bases. Germline lookup yields CDR1 MDHEN and CDR2 SYDVKM. Trimming took 4 bases from V and 7 from J; bases not matched to a gene: 10. This CDR3 region has 15 residues. CDR3 nucleotide sequence: TGTGCCAGCAGTTCCCCGACAGGGTACTTGCAGCCCCAGCATTTT. This sequence encodes CASSSPTGYLQPQHF.

The V call is TRBV27, the J call TRBJ1-6; maybe TRBD1 (5 bases). Germline-derived CDR1 and CDR2 are MNHEY and SMNVEV (reference sequence). The CDR3 is 14 amino acids. V was trimmed by 5 bases and J by 10 bases, leaving 15 bases between them. The CDR3 here is CASSLRGGGSPLHF. CDR3 bases: TGTGCCAGCAGTCTAAGAGGCGGGGGATCACCCCTCCACTTT.

The V gene is TRBV28, the J gene TRBJ1-1; TRBD1 is a possible D gene (5 bases). Looked up from germline, CDR1 is MDHEN and CDR2 is SYDVKM. The CDR3 is made up of 15 amino acids. V was pared by 6 bases and J by 1 base, with 15 bases between. CDR3 in DNA: TGTGCCAGCAGCGCAGGACACGCCGGGAACACTGAAGCTTTCTTT. The encoded protein is CASSAGHAGNTEAFF.